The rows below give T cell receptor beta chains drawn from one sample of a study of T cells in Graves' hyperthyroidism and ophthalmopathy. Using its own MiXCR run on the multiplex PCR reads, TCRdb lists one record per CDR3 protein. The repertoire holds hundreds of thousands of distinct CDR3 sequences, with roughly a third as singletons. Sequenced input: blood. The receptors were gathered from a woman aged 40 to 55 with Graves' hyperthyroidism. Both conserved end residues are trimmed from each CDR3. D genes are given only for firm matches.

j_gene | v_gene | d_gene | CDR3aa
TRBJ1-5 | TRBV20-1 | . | SAAAGSSNQPQH
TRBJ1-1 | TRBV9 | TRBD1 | ASSQGQMGNTEAF
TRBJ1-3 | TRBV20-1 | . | SARQRQETGNTIY
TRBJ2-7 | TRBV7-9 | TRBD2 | ASSLSSGGY
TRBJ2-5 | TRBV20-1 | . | SAHRLSGKETQY
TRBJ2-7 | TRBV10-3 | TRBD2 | AGLAGAASYEQY
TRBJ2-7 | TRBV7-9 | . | ASSTYSDEQY
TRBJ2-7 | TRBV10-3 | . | AIGHDRFPYEQY
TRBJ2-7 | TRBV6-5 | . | ASSYSTGEQY
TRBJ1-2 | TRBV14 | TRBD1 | ASSRSMDREYYGYT
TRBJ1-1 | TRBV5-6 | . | ASSGAIDTEAF
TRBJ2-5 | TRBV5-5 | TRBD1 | ASSLARTGLQTQY
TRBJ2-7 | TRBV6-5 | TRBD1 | ASSASGQGSYEQY
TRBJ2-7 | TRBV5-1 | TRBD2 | ASSTGTSGVSYEQY
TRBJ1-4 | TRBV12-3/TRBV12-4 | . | ASSPVAANEKLF
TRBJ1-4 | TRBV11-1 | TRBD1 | ASSPGDRPRLEKLF
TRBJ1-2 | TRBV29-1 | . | SVAGVGGYT
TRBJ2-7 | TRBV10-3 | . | ATYRDITSSYEQY
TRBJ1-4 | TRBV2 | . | ASSGETGKLF
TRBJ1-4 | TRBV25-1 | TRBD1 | ASTTGGQSNEKLF
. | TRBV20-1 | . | SAINSEGDNEQF
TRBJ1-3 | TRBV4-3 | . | ASSQGGGNTIY
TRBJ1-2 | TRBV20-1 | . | SARVPGRDPSGYT
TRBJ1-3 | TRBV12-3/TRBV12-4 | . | ASSAAGSGGTIY
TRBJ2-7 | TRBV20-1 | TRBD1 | SAVARGQNSYEQY
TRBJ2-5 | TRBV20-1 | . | SAKKGGAGETQY
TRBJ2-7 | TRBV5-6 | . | ASSWGVGRGTYEQY
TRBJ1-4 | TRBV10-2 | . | ASSESGQRNEKLF
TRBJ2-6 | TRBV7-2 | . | ASSLNSAVISGANVLT
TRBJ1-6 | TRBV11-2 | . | ASSFGDSPLH
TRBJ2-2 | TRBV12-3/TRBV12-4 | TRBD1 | ASLGQGGAGELF
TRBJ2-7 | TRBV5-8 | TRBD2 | ASSDGLAGGPAYEQY
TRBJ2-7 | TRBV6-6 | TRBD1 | ASTTGGREQY
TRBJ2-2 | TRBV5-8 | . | ASTLASTGELF
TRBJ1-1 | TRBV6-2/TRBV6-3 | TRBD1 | AISGTGGANTEAF
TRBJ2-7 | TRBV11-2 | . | ADSALRDSAYEQY
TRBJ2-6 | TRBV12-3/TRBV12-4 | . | ASSHTGANVLT
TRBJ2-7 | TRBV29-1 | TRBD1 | SATQGAEEQY
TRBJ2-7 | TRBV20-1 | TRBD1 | SAAGTGALNYYKQY
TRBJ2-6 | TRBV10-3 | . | ASSAIKSSGANVLT
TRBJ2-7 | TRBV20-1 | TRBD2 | SALAGTYEQY
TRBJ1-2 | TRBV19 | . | ASTPMVGNYGYT
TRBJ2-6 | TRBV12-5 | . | ASGEGQRSGADVLT
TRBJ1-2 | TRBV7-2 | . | ASSWGADKGRT
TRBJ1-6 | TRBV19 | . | ASSIGGSSYNSPLH
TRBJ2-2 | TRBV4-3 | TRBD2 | ASSFRPGTSGELF
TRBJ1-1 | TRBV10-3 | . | ATARFEAF
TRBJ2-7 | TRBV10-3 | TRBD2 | AISGGRLAETTYEQY
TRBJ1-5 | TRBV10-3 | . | ALHDGYSNQPQH
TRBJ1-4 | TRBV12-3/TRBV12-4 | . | ASRQDQVNNEKLF
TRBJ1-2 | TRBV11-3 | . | ASTEGIYGYT
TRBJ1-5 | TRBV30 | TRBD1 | AWGTGGREPQH
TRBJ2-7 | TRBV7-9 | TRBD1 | ASRSGQGQTYEQY
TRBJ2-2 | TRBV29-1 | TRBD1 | SPQGQGNTGELF
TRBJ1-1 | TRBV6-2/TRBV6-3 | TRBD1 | ATGQGATEAF